This TCR beta chain was documented in a study of Ad26.COV2.S vaccination and SARS-CoV-2 variants. Study-wide background: Each vaccinee took Ad26.COV2.S intramuscularly, once or twice 56 days apart. Regarding the study as a whole: Reportedly, after vaccination the spike-specific CD8+ and CD4+ T cell responses displayed substantial breadth. Ad26.COV2.S recipients had broader spike-specific TCRs (P = 0.0014).

Using immunoSEQ multiplex PCR, the repertoire was profiled, and TCRdb retains in-frame clones only, with some absent. The sample has fewer than 400,000 clones, about 86% seen once. V shed 3 bases and J 8 bases; nucleotides not matched to a gene: 5. CDR1 is SGDLS, CDR2 YYNGEE, per germline. CDR3 length equals 15 residues. Treatment reported: over 15 received Ad26.COV2.S at low or high dose, single or two shots; about 5 received placebo; per-sample allocation not given. Day 63 after the first vaccine or placebo injection was the time point for sampling. On this clone itself: The antigen remains unidentified.

The sequences come from peripheral blood, collected in a trial of Ad26.COV2.S vaccine versus placebo. The rearrangement links TRBV9 to TRBJ1-6; 10 nucleotides match TRBD1. The sequence was collected from a person aged 18 to 59 who received the Ad26.COV2.S COVID-19 vaccine or a placebo. The CDR3 reads CASSAEGQGYSPLHF. The CDR3 nucleotides read TGTGCCAGCAGCGCAGAGGGACAGGGGTATTCACCCCTCCACTTT.